Listed below are T cell receptor beta chains from one sample, sequenced in a study of neurological immune-mediated disorders. TCRdb itself ran the 5' RACE reads through MiXCR, one entry per CDR3 protein. This table has under 100,000 distinct CDR3 sequences, about 13% appearing once. Material for sequencing was PBMCs. These TCRs come from a female donor with HTLV-1-associated myelopathy (HAM/TSP). Both conserved end residues are part of each CDR3. The D gene is left open where the match is weak. Expanded clones are given a class, and other clones once, few, many or no size at all.

cdr3_nt cdr3_aa j_call d_call v_call clone_size
TGCGCCAGCAAAGTACAGGGGCCTGGGACTGAAGCTTTCTTT CASKVQGPGTEAFF TRBJ1-1 TRBD1 TRBV5-1 many
TGTGCCACCGGCCGACTAGCGGGGGGCTCTGGGGCCAACGTCCTGACTTTC CATGRLAGGSGANVLTF TRBJ2-6 TRBD2 TRBV10-3 many
TGTGCTAGTGGGATACAGGGGGCATTGACCGGGGAGCTGTTTTTT CASGIQGALTGELFF TRBJ2-2 TRBD1 TRBV12-5 many
TGCGCCAGCAGAGAGGACGGTCCCCCCTCCTACGAGCAGTACTTC CASREDGPPSYEQYF TRBJ2-7 . TRBV5-1 many
TGTGCCAGCAGTTTAGGGTTTTACGAGCAGTACTTC CASSLGFYEQYF TRBJ2-7 . TRBV28 many
TGCGCCAGCAGCTCCTACCCCTTCTCTGGGGCCAACGTCCTGACTTTC CASSSYPFSGANVLTF TRBJ2-6 . TRBV5-1 many
TGCAGCGTTACGAGAAACCGAAATGAGCAGTTCTTC CSVTRNRNEQFF TRBJ2-1 . TRBV29-1 many
TGTGCCAGCAGCTCCCCGGGGACAGGGCTGGAGACCCAGTACTTC CASSSPGTGLETQYF TRBJ2-5 TRBD1 TRBV5-5 many
TGTGCCAGCAGCCGCTTGGGGAAGTACTACAATGAGCAGTCCTTC CASSRLGKYYNEQSF TRBJ2-1 . TRBV7-2 .
TGTGCCAGCAGCTTATTCTCATCGGGCAGCCCAAACATTCAGTACTTC CASSLFSSGSPNIQYF TRBJ2-4 . TRBV7-2 few
TGCGCCAGCAGCGGACAGGGCTTAGGTGAGCAGTTCTTC CASSGQGLGEQFF TRBJ2-1 TRBD1 TRBV5-1 many
TGTGCCATTCCGGGGGGCGGTGAAAAACTGTTTTTT CAIPGGGEKLFF TRBJ1-4 . TRBV10-3 many
TGCGCCAGCACGGACCGGGACAGGGGATCCTACGAGCAGTACTTC CASTDRDRGSYEQYF TRBJ2-7 TRBD1 TRBV5-1 many
TGTGCCAGATCCAACTCTGGGGCCAACGTCCTGACTTTC CARSNSGANVLTF TRBJ2-6 . TRBV2 many